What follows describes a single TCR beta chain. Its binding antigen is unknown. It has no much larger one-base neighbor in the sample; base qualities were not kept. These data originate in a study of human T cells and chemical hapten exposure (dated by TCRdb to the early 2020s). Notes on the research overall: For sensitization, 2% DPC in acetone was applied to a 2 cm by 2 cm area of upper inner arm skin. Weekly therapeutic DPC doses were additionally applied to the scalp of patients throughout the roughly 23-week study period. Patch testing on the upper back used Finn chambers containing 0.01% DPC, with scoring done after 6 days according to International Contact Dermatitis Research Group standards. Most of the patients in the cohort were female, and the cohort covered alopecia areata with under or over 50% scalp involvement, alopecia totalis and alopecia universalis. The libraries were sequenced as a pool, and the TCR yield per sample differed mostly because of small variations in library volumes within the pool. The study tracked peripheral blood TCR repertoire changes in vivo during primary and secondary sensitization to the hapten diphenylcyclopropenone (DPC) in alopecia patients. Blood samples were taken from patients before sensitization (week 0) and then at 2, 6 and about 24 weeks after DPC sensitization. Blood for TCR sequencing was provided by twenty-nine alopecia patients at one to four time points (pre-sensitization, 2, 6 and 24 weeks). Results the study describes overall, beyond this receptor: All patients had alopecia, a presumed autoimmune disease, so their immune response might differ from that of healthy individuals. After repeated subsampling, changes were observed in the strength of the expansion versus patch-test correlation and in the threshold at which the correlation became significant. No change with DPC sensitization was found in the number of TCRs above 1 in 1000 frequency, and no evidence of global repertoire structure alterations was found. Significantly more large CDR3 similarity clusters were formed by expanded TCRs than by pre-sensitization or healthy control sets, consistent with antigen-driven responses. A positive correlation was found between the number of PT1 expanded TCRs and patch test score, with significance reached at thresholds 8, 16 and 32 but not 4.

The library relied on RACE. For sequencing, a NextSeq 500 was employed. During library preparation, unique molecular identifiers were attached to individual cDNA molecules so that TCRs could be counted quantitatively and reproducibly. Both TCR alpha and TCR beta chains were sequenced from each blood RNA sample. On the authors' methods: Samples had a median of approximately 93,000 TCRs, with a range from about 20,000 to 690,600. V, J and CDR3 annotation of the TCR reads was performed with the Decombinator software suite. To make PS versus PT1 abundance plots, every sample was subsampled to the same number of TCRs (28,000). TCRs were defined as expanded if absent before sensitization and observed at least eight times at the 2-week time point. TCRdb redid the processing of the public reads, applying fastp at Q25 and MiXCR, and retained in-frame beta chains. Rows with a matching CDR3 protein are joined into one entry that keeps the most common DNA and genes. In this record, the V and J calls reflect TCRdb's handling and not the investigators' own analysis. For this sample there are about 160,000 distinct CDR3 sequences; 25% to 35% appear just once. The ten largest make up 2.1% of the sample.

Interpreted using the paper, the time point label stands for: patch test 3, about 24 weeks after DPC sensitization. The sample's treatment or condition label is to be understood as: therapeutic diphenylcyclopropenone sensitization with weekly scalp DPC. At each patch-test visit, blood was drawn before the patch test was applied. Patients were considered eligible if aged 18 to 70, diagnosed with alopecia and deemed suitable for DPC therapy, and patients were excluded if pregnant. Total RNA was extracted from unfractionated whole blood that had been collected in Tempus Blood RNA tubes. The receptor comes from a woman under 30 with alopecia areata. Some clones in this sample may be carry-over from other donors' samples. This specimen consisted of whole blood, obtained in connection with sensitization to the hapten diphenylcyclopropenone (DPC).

The CDR3 region: CASSLGPTARYGYTF. The sequenced DNA: TGTGCCAGCAGCTTAGGTCCTACGGCGCGGTATGGCTACACCTTC. The receptor chain draws on TRBV7-2 and TRBJ1-2, with the identity of the D gene unclear. The germline V gene yields SGHTA for CDR1 and FQGNSA for CDR2. The CDR3 sequence holds 15 residues, the cysteine and phenylalanine included. Only CDR3 DNA is held: 45 bases, read in frame from base 1. At the junction V is shortened by 1 base and J by 5 bases, with 14 bases in between. When the CDR3 is completed using the reference TRBV7-2 and TRBJ1-2 genes on either side, the full variable domain is GAGVSQSPSNKVTEKGKDVELRCDPISGHTALYWYRQSLGQGLEFLIYFQGNSAPDKSGLPSDRFSAERTGGSVSTLTIQRTQQEDSAVYLCASSLGPTARYGYTFGSGTRLTVV.